Below are 3 T cell receptor beta chains sequenced from a single sample in a study of graft-versus-host responses after intestinal transplantation. These receptors have no known antigen. Generated by immunoSEQ multiplex PCR, the TCRdb table keeps only in-frame clones and is missing some. The repertoire holds 84,000 or so clones, with 80% to 95% as singletons. The sequenced sample was unstimulated CD4+ T cells sorted from spleen or lymph node cells, obtained before intestinal transplant. These receptors came from a human donor who received an intestinal transplant.

The chain recombines TRBV7-9 with TRBJ1-3; 10 bases align to TRBD1. Trimming at V came to 4 bases and at J to 2 bases, leaving 11 bases not matched to a gene. Germline V gives CDR1 SEHNR, CDR2 FQNEAQ (reference sequence). This CDR3 has 18 residues. Here the CDR3 reads CASSSQGQGRRAGNTIYF. The CDR3, as DNA: TGTGCCAGCAGCTCCCAGGGACAGGGGAGAAGGGCTGGAAACACCATATATTTT.

This clone has only one observation. J is TRBJ2-1 and V is TRBV2; D not resolved. This CDR3 has 11 residues. Trimming removed 3 bases at V and 16 bases at J, with 13 bases between. Germline V CDR1 and CDR2: SNHLY, FYNNEI. CDR3 sequence: CASSDAIFQFF. The CDR3 DNA is TGTGCCAGCAGTGATGCGATCTTTCAATTCTTC.

The genes are TRBV27 and TRBJ1-1, with TRBD1 identical over 10 bases. With 3 bases clipped from V and 6 bases from J, the junction kept 7 bases outside the gene matches. Germline CDR1 MNHEY, CDR2 SMNVEV (reference sequence). The CDR3 has 15 amino acids. CDR3 in DNA: TGTGCCAGCAGTTTTTATGGGACAGGGGTATCTGAAGCTTTCTTT. Translation: CASSFYGTGVSEAFF.